This T cell receptor (beta chain) was sequenced during a study of blood T cell repertoires in COVID-19. Study information: Nucleic acid was either cDNA or gDNA, and it came from T cells, B-cell-depleted T cells, or PBMCs.

Original processing methods: Amplification of reference gene primers provided the estimated nucleated cell counts. TCRdb keeps only in-frame clones here, not all; method: immunoSEQ multiplex PCR. The DNA was the basis for D and trimming; V, J and clone size are from that table. The sample has approximately 190,000 clones, around 87% seen once. V gave up 7 bases and J gave up 2 bases, with 14 bases separating them. The CDR3 has 13 residues. Germline loops: CDR1 SQVTM, CDR2 ANQGSEA. The V and J genes are TRBV29-1 and TRBJ1-2; no reliable D call. This clonotype originated in a middle-aged woman in a cohort exposed to, infected with or recovered from COVID-19 (not recorded which). The sample taken for sequencing was PBMCs or T cells enriched from blood (not recorded which). CDR3 protein: CSAAEALNYGYTF. As DNA, the CDR3 is TGCAGCGCAGCCGAGGCGCTAAACTATGGCTACACCTTC.